This T cell receptor beta chain was sequenced during a study of T cell changes during pregnancy in multiple sclerosis. Germline assignment: CDR1 SGHDT and CDR2 YYEEEE. The CDR3 has 11 residues. V was pared by 2 bases and J by 5 bases, with 4 bases between. Clones were sequenced by immunoSEQ multiplex PCR, and TCRdb holds only the in-frame ones, with some missing. The sample holds about 28,000 clones, approximately 90% seen once. This receptor was obtained from a female donor in good health, enrolled as a control in a pregnancy study. The specimen was peripheral blood, collected in the first trimester of pregnancy. The V gene is TRBV5-6, the J gene TRBJ1-1; no reliable D call. The CDR3 reads CASSLQTEAFF. In DNA, the CDR3 is TGTGCCAGCAGCTTACAAACTGAAGCTTTCTTT.